This T cell receptor beta chain was identified during a study of spatial heterogeneity in lung cancer (dated by TCRdb to between 2018 and 2021). Some background on the complete study: Beta-chain transcripts were consistently detected in greater numbers than alpha-chain transcripts, which likely reflects a higher abundance of beta-chain transcripts. In the raw uncorrected reads, each unique combination of TCR and UMI appeared more than ten times on average. Both alpha and beta chains were TCR-sequenced in samples taken at surgery, namely 220 tumor regions, 62 to 65 matched nontumor lung samples and around 53 PBMC samples. Nonsynonymous mutation counts, determined by whole-exome sequencing of tumor tissue, were related to TCR repertoire features. In non-small cell lung cancer, the study quantitatively compared TCR alpha and beta repertoires across several tumor regions, matched nontumor lung, and blood.

Deletion took 2 bases off V and 4 bases off J, with a span of 14 bases between the germline ends. The CDR3, from cysteine to phenylalanine, totals 14 residues. The CDR3 DNA has 42 bases and is translated from base 1. Reading the germline V gene (reference sequence) gives CDR1 DFQATT and CDR2 SNEGSKA. The investigation overall reported the following: Confirming at a functional level the hypothesis that regional TCRs recognize regional mutations was considered to require additional single-cell paired TCR alpha and beta sequencing. Ubiquitous expanded tumor TCRs were detected in blood more often at tumor resection than at routine follow-up.

Library preparation was by 5' RACE. Sequencer: NextSeq 500. To allow correction of PCR and sequencing errors, the TCR library protocol tagged every TCR cDNA molecule with a unique molecular identifier. In the source study's methods: TCR identification, UMI-based error correction and CDR3 extraction were all carried out with Decombinator tools. Expanded TCRs were defined as those above a frequency of 2 per 1,000, corresponding to the top 1% of the tumor frequency distribution. Renyi diversity was computed with the R vegan package after each repertoire had been subsampled 100 times to 5,000 TCRs. To build CDR3 similarity networks, amino acid triplet string-kernel similarity was used, and CDR3s were connected when their pairwise similarity was above 0.82. TCRdb passed the public sequencing reads through fastp at Q25 and MiXCR, retaining productive beta sequences. Entries are consolidated by CDR3 protein sequence, retaining the most common genes and DNA. TCRdb's processing, not the authors' own work, is the source of the V and J calls. The sample contains fewer than 20,000 distinct CDR3 sequences, around 20% of them found a single time. Of the sample, around 15% is held by the ten largest clones.

Note on this clonotype: Its antigen target is currently unknown. The input lacks base qualities; no much larger clone sits a single base away.

The label giving this sample's time point can be read as: sample taken at primary tumor resection. TCR sequencing used whole RNA extracted from tumor and nontumor lung tissue, or from cryopreserved PBMC samples, without cell sorting. The donors were about 71 patients from the lung TRACERx cohort who had early-stage, untreated non-small cell lung cancer. Only patients with enough RNA available from two or more tumor regions were chosen for TCR sequencing. The sample in question was PBMCs, obtained at surgery. The receptor was isolated from a male donor with early-stage non-small cell lung cancer. In this chain, TRBV20-1 is recombined with TRBJ2-5, with the D segment possibly TRBD1 or TRBD2, each aligning over 6 bases. DNA sequence: TGCAGTGCTAGATCGGGGGCCGGGGGAGAGACCCAGTACTTC. Translated, this is CSARSGAGGETQYF.